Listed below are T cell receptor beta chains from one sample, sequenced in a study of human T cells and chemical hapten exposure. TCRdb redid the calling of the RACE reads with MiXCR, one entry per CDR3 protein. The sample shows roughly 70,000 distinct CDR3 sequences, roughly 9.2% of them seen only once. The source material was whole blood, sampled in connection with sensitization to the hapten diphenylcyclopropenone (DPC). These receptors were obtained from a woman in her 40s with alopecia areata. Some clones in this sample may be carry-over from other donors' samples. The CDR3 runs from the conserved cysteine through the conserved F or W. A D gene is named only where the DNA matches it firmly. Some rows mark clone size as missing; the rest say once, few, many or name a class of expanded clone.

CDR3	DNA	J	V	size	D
CASSEAQTVAGTEAFF	TGTGCCAGCAGTGAAGCCCAGACAGTCGCGGGCACTGAAGCTTTCTTT	TRBJ1-1	TRBV6-1	many	.
CASSSGRSYEQYF	TGTGCCAGCAGCTCCGGACGGAGCTACGAGCAGTACTTC	TRBJ2-7	TRBV9	many	.
CASSLGPLEGDYGYTF	TGCGCCAGCAGCTTGGGCCCCCTAGAAGGGGACTATGGCTACACCTTC	TRBJ1-2	TRBV5-1	few	.
CASTISGGGYEQYF	TGTGCCAGCACCATTAGCGGGGGGGGCTACGAGCAGTACTTC	TRBJ2-7	TRBV12-3/TRBV12-4	many	TRBD2
CASSLAGLRGELFF	TGTGCCAGCAGTTTAGCGGGACTTAGGGGGGAGCTGTTTTTT	TRBJ2-2	TRBV12-3/TRBV12-4	many	.
CATATYSNQPQHF	TGTGCCACAGCAACTTATAGCAATCAGCCCCAGCATTTT	TRBJ1-5	TRBV6-6	.	.
CASREDRGNTEAFF	TGTGCCAGCAGGGAGGACAGGGGGAACACTGAAGCTTTCTTT	TRBJ1-1	TRBV2	.	TRBD1
CASSSFNRGGNTIYF	TGTGCCAGCAGTTCATTCAACAGGGGTGGAAACACCATATATTTT	TRBJ1-3	TRBV27	many	TRBD1
CASRPSTGADTEAFF	TGTGCCAGCAGGCCTTCCACAGGGGCTGACACTGAAGCTTTCTTT	TRBJ1-1	TRBV28	many	TRBD1
CASSFTRVPNSPLHF	TGTGCCAGCAGCTTTACAAGGGTCCCAAATTCACCCCTCCACTTT	TRBJ1-6	TRBV7-2	few	.
CSVQGSRTTNEKLFF	TGCAGCGTCCAGGGTTCAAGAACAACTAATGAAAAACTGTTTTTT	TRBJ1-4	TRBV29-1	few	.
CASSSGAEQYF	TGTGCCAGCTCGTCGGGGGCCGAGCAGTACTTC	TRBJ2-7	TRBV12-3/TRBV12-4	many	.
CASSYYPLGGGNTGELFF	TGTGCCAGCAGTTACTACCCTCTCGGCGGGGGGAACACCGGGGAGCTGTTTTTT	TRBJ2-2	TRBV6-2/TRBV6-3	few	TRBD2
CASSPLLLAGQETQYF	TGCGCCAGCAGCCCACTACTACTAGCGGGCCAAGAGACCCAGTACTTC	TRBJ2-5	TRBV5-1	.	TRBD2
CASSPLTGGSNEKLFF	TGTGCCAGCTCACCATTGACGGGCGGGAGTAATGAAAAACTGTTTTTT	TRBJ1-4	TRBV18	few	.
CASSHRDSATDTQYF	TGTGCCAGCAGCCACCGGGACAGCGCCACAGATACGCAGTATTTT	TRBJ2-3	TRBV7-9	many	TRBD1
CASALSWQNPNEQFF	TGTGCCAGCGCCTTGTCTTGGCAAAACCCCAATGAGCAGTTCTTC	TRBJ2-1	TRBV12-3/TRBV12-4	.	.
CASSPHRERNSPLHF	TGTGCCAGCAGCCCCCACAGGGAACGTAATTCACCCCTCCACTTT	TRBJ1-6	TRBV6-2/TRBV6-3	many	.
CSAPTVNTEAFF	TGCAGTGCTCCGACAGTGAACACTGAAGCTTTCTTT	TRBJ1-1	TRBV20-1	many	.
CASSQDLGQYNSPLHF	TGTGCCAGCAGCCAAGACTTAGGGCAGTATAATTCACCCCTCCACTTT	TRBJ1-6	TRBV4-2	few	.